The 22 T cell receptor beta chains below come from one sample, sequenced in a study of T cell responses to AZD1222 COVID-19 vaccine. The method was immunoSEQ multiplex PCR; TCRdb's version includes in-frame clones alone and lacks a portion of them. Here the sample spans approximately 150,000 clones, 90% being singletons. The sequencing here drew on peripheral blood, taken on day 0 of AZD1222 vaccination. The receptors derive from an adult in good health.

The J gene is TRBJ2-7, the V gene TRBV11-3, with D possibly being TRBD1 or TRBD2 (5 bases each). Deletions cut 4 bases from V and 2 bases from J, with 24 bases between. The germline V gene has CDR1 SGHNT and CDR2 YENEEA. CDR3 size: 18 residues. The CDR3 loop reads CASSSRLFRDALTYEQYF. In DNA form, the CDR3 reads TGTGCCAGCAGCTCCCGATTATTCCGGGACGCTCTTACCTACGAGCAGTACTTC.

The V and J genes are TRBV2 and TRBJ1-5; perhaps TRBD1 as D (5 bases). Germline V gene data show CDR1 as SNHLY and CDR2 as FYNNEI. Trimming removed 1 base at V and 9 bases at J, with 13 bases between. The CDR3 is 14 amino acids. As DNA, the CDR3 is TGTGCCAGCAGTGAAGGGGGGTACACGCGGCCCCAGCATTTT. Translating gives CASSEGGYTRPQHF.

This rearrangement joins TRBV18 to TRBJ1-2, with 8 bases fitting TRBD1. Germline CDR1 reads KGHSH; CDR2 reads LQKENI. V dropped 1 base and J dropped 4; count of bases not matched to a gene: 8. The CDR3 runs to 16 residues. CDR3 protein: CASSPRGQVPVYGYTF. The CDR3 nucleotides read TGTGCCAGCTCACCACGGGGACAGGTACCCGTCTATGGCTACACCTTC. Full variable domain (missing parts from reference TRBV18 and TRBJ1-2): NAGVMQNPRHLVRRRGQEARLRCSPMKGHSHVYWYRQLPEEGLKFMVYLQKENIIDESGMPKERFSAEFPKEGPSILRIQQVVRGDSAAYFCASSPRGQVPVYGYTFGSGTRLTVV.

J is TRBJ2-7 and V is TRBV3-1 (or the pseudogene TRBV3-2); 8 bases are a match to TRBD1. CDR1 and CDR2 (germline): LGHDT, YNNKEL (reference sequence). This CDR3 comprises 16 residues. Trimming at V came to 4 bases and at J to 1 base, leaving 9 bases not matched to a gene. The CDR3 DNA follows: TGTGCCAGCAGCCGACATCCAGGGGGCTCTTCCTACGAGCAGTACTTC. Translation gives CASSRHPGGSSYEQYF.

This clone appeared a few times. The chain recombines TRBV5-6 with TRBJ1-3, with D possibly matching TRBD1 (5 bases). V was pared by 4 bases and J by 4 bases, with 15 bases between. Germline CDR1 and CDR2: SGHDT and YYEEEE. CDR3 size: 15 residues. CDR3 amino acids: CASSRRGLSGNTIYF. The CDR3, as DNA: TGTGCCAGCAGCAGAAGGGGTCTCTCCGGAAACACCATATATTTT.

The chain has TRBV6-5 and TRBJ2-1; D perhaps matches TRBD2 (6 bases). The V gene lost 0 bases and the J gene lost 11 bases, with 17 bases spanning the gap. Germline CDR1 is MNHEY and CDR2 is SVGAGI. This CDR3 is 15 amino acids long. In nucleotides, the CDR3 is TGTGCCAGCAGTTACTCGCACGGGGGAGCCGTCCAGCAGTTCTTC. It yields the protein CASSYSHGGAVQQFF.

The chain has TRBV9 and TRBJ2-2; 11 bases map to TRBD2. The germline CDR1 and CDR2 sequences are SGDLS and YYNGEE. V was clipped by 3 bases and J by 5 bases; unmatched bases: 9. This CDR3 is built from 17 residues. The CDR3 DNA reads as TGTGCCAGCAGCGGTGGTCTAGCGGGGGGCGGAACCGGGGAGCTGTTTTTT. Translating gives CASSGGLAGGGTGELFF.

The rearrangement links TRBV11-1 to TRBJ2-1; the match to TRBD1 covers 10 bases. J lost 9 bases, V lost 3 bases, and 5 bases had no gene match. CDR3 length: 14 residues. Per the germline V gene, CDR1 is SGHAT and CDR2 is FQDESV (reference sequence). CDR3 sequence reads: CASSLGQGLSEQFF. CDR3 DNA sequence: TGTGCCAGCAGCTTGGGACAGGGGCTAAGTGAGCAGTTCTTC.

This clone has a single count. V and J are TRBV2 and TRBJ2-7; 12 nucleotides align to TRBD2. CDR1 SNHLY and CDR2 FYNNEI come from the germline V gene. This CDR3 has 13 amino acids. The V gene end was trimmed by 8 bases and the J gene end by 4 bases; junction bases not matched to a gene: 3. CDR3 residues: CASQTSGGYEQYF. CDR3 DNA sequence: TGTGCCAGCCAGACTAGCGGGGGTTACGAGCAGTACTTC.

CDR3: CASGDRNSGNTIYF. For the CDR3, the DNA is TGCGCCAGTGGCGACAGAAACTCTGGAAACACCATATATTTT. The genes are TRBV5-1 and TRBJ1-3, with D possibly TRBD1 on 5 matching bases. The germline V gene has CDR1 SGHRS and CDR2 YFSETQ. With 8 bases removed from V and 0 bases from J, the gap between germline ends came to 12 bases. The CDR3 extends over 14 amino acids.

This chain links TRBV27 with TRBJ1-2, with 7 bases that match TRBD1. The germline V gene encodes CDR1 MNHEY and CDR2 SMNVEV (reference sequence). Trimming removed 2 bases from V and 8 bases from J; junction bases left unmatched: 5. There are 13 residues in the CDR3. The CDR3 sequence is CASSLKGAKGYTF. CDR3 nucleotide sequence: TGTGCCAGCAGTTTAAAGGGGGCAAAGGGCTACACCTTC.

This clone showed up just once. The chain employs TRBV27 and TRBJ1-1; a possible D gene is TRBD1 (5 bases). The germline CDR1 and CDR2 sequences are MNHEY and SMNVEV (reference sequence). The V gene lost 5 bases and the J gene lost 2 bases, with 12 bases spanning the gap. This CDR3 is 14 amino acids long. This CDR3 is CASSLTRGNTEAFF. CDR3 coding DNA: TGTGCCAGCAGTCTAACGAGGGGAAACACTGAAGCTTTCTTT.

The V gene is TRBV6-2 or TRBV6-3, the J gene TRBJ2-5; D perhaps matches TRBD2 (6 bases). This CDR3 is 16 amino acids long. V gave up 2 bases and J gave up 5 bases, with 18 bases separating them. Per germline, CDR1 MNHEY and CDR2 SVGEGT. The CDR3 loop reads CASSYKEGRPRETQYF. The CDR3 DNA reads as TGTGCCAGCAGTTACAAGGAGGGGAGGCCGAGGGAGACCCAGTACTTC.

This chain joins TRBV11-2 and TRBJ2-2, with TRBD2 identical over 14 bases. This CDR3 has 15 residues. Germline assignment: CDR1 SGHAT and CDR2 FQNNGV. J gave up 6 bases and V 6 bases, and 3 bases lay outside the gene matches. The CDR3 here is CASRAGLAGAGELFF. Here the CDR3 DNA reads TGTGCCAGCAGGGCGGGACTAGCGGGGGCCGGGGAGCTGTTTTTT.

This clone came up once. This chain joins TRBV4-2 and TRBJ2-1; maybe TRBD2 (5 bases). The CDR3 covers 10 residues. Germline V gene data show CDR1 as LGHNA and CDR2 as YNFKEQ. V gave up 11 bases and J gave up 8 bases, with 10 bases separating them. The CDR3 here is CASGVDEQFF. The CDR3 bases are TGTGCCTCCGGGGTCGATGAGCAGTTCTTC.

This clone has a single count. The chain recombines TRBV10-3 with TRBJ2-1; 7 bases are a match to TRBD1. This CDR3 contains 14 residues. V lost 3 bases, J lost 5 bases, and 4 bases stayed unmatched. Germline CDR1 ENHRY, CDR2 SYGVKD. CDR3 loop: CAISEGGSDNEQFF. In nucleotides, the CDR3 is TGTGCCATCAGTGAAGGGGGCTCTGACAATGAGCAGTTCTTC.

The gene calls are TRBV12-3 or TRBV12-4 and TRBJ1-2; D is undetermined. V lost 2 bases and J 10 bases, leaving 14 bases between the germline ends. This CDR3 comprises 13 residues. The CDR3 coding sequence is TGTGCCAGCAGTTTATCGACGACACCGACCTACACCTTC. Amino acid sequence: CASSLSTTPTYTF.

This clone was counted a single time. The chain uses TRBV18 and TRBJ1-2; D gene ambiguous. V dropped 2 bases and J dropped 0 bases, with 13 bases sitting between them. CDR3 length equals 16 residues. Germline V gene lookup returns CDR1 KGHSH and CDR2 LQKENI. CDR3 DNA: TGTGCCAGCTCACCATTTAGTAGGTCCTCTAACTATGGCTACACCTTC. It translates to CASSPFSRSSNYGYTF. Full variable domain (rest looked up from reference TRBV18 and TRBJ1-2): NAGVMQNPRHLVRRRGQEARLRCSPMKGHSHVYWYRQLPEEGLKFMVYLQKENIIDESGMPKERFSAEFPKEGPSILRIQQVVRGDSAAYFCASSPFSRSSNYGYTFGSGTRLTVV.

This clone was seen a single time. The chain uses TRBV18 and TRBJ1-1, with no clear D. The CDR3 covers 18 residues. Trimming shortened V by 0 bases and J by 0 bases, and 17 bases separated the two germline ends. Germline V gene data show CDR1 as KGHSH and CDR2 as LQKENI. The CDR3 sequence is CASSPPSGGRLLNTEAFF. The CDR3 nucleotides read TGTGCCAGCTCACCACCTAGCGGTGGCAGACTACTGAACACTGAAGCTTTCTTT.

The chain links TRBV5-4 to TRBJ2-3, with D maybe TRBD2 (5 bases). CDR1 SGHNT and CDR2 YYREEE come from the germline V gene (reference sequence). The V gene lost 2 bases and the J gene lost 1 base, with 11 bases spanning the gap. The CDR3 runs 15 residues. The CDR3 loop is CASSFGEYGTDTQYF. DNA for the CDR3: TGTGCCAGCAGCTTCGGGGAGTACGGCACAGATACGCAGTATTTT.

The chain joins TRBV4-2 to TRBJ2-7, with a tentative D call TRBD2 (5 bases). Germline assignment: CDR1 LGHNA and CDR2 YNFKEQ. Trimming removed 3 bases at V and 5 bases at J, with 8 bases between. The CDR3 is 12 amino acids. The CDR3 spells CASSQEADEQYF. The CDR3 nucleotides are TGTGCCAGCAGCCAGGAAGCGGACGAGCAGTACTTC.

This chain links TRBV12-3 or TRBV12-4 with TRBJ1-2, with D possibly matching TRBD1 (6 bases). V lost 3 bases and J lost 8, with 13 bases in between. CDR3 size: 13 residues. CDR3 nucleotide sequence: TGTGCCAGCAGTTTCCCGGGGGCAAGGGGCTACACCTTC. It is translated as CASSFPGARGYTF.